This T cell receptor (beta chain) came from a study of T cells expressing NK-cell markers. Study context: Underlying the TCR beta repertoires were sorted CD3+CD56+NKG2C+, CD3+CD56+NKG2C- and CD3+CD56-NKG2C+ T cells. HCMV serostatus: most of the eight sequenced donors positive, one negative.

TCRdb reprocessed the 5' RACE reads, with one entry per CDR3 protein and no DNA. This repertoire includes roughly 170,000 distinct CDR3 sequences. The origin of this receptor is a woman between 18 and 70 years old in good health. The sequenced sample was blood T cells: a sorted CD56 or NKG2C T cell subset, CD4+ or CD8+ T cells, or bulk PBMC T cells (not recorded which).

The CDR3 reads CASSPSPSGGAGGTGELFF. The V and J genes are TRBV7-8 and TRBJ2-2; TCRdb's D call, TRBD2, is unchecked because there is no DNA. The germline gives CDR1 SGHVS, CDR2 FQNEAQ. The CDR3 is 19 residues long.